This T cell receptor (beta chain) appears in the sequencing data of a study of cytomegalovirus exposure and HLA in healthy donors (dated by TCRdb to the late 2010s). For the wider study: In an earlier analysis of 587 of the donors, approximately 300 Gb of sequence data and 100 million or so unique TCR beta sequences from approximately 180 million T cells were reported. About 280 gigabases of sequencing data and approximately 91 million unique TCR sequences made up an early release that covered several hundred HLA-typed donors. Among the roughly 400 genotyped donors, about 83% belonged to the genetic ancestry cluster associated with self-reported Caucasian donors. The study was designed to test whether signatures of past pathogen exposure could be identified by cataloging public T cell receptors. The study profiled the T cell repertoires of more than 500 subjects by immunosequencing and related them to cytomegalovirus serostatus. Along with the approximately 700-subject first cohort, a separate validation cohort of over a hundred different subjects was used. The study combined high-throughput TCR immunosequencing, statistical association of individual TCRs with disease status, and machine learning to predict cytomegalovirus infection status. In a later analysis, previously published TCR beta repertoires from 500 to 750 donors were re-analyzed and high-resolution HLA genotyping was added so that TCR occurrence patterns could be studied. Rather than using new phenotypic data, the later analysis identified candidate immune exposures from TCR beta sequences and from how often those sequences occurred across donors. An earlier analysis of 450 to 750 of the donors used high-throughput TCR beta sequencing to judge whether each TCR beta V gene segment behaved as functional or pseudogenic. Donor age, sex, ethnicity and CMV serostatus were compiled alongside the repertoire data. Genome-wide SNP genotypes for about three fifths of the roughly 670 donors were used in a later genetic analysis, which treated that subset as a discovery cohort. Every discovery cohort repertoire had been produced on one sequencing platform. HLA typing covered class I and class II loci at four-digit resolution. The number of donors typed differed by locus, with about 629-640 for A, B, C, DRB1 and DQB1, 522 for DQA1, under 610 for DPA1, and around 430 for DPB1. Five DR-DQ haplotypes were handled as single units for association and clustering because linkage in the cohort was strong. On average, about 240,000 unique TCR beta nucleotide sequences were sequenced per donor among some 420 genotyped donors of the cohort, with roughly 18% of those sequences being non-productive. What the research found in general, with its limitations: Because HLA typing was missing for some donors at each locus, association tests included only the typed subset. A cluster of highly shared sequence variants was judged likely to represent a technical artifact of the sequencing pipeline. Most TCR sequences were observed very rarely across donors, whereas some public TCRs were present in many individuals. A further reported finding was that TCR beta sequences accurately predicted the HLA-A and HLA-B alleles for most subjects in the first cohort. Specific HLA alleles were associated with 15,000 to 20,000 TCR beta sequences at a false discovery rate of 0.05 in a later analysis. In vitro tests confirmed that a few of the cytomegalovirus-associated TCR beta chains recognize cytomegalovirus antigens. In a later analysis, HLA-associated TCR beta chains showed more clonal expansion and lower generation probabilities than non-associated chains that were equally common. The 87-base-pair reads could not distinguish some IMGT-functional V segments, including TRBV6-2 and TRBV6-3, so those segments were excluded. In an earlier analysis of approximately 600 of the donors, most TCR beta V segments were observed in productive rearrangements about 87% or about 30% of the time, broadly matching IMGT annotations. It was suggested by the authors that the approach could potentially be generalized to other disease states and immunological phenotypes. A later genetic analysis reported fewer N-insertions in productive TCRs among donors in an Asian-associated ancestry cluster than the roughly 670-donor mean. The only immune exposure information available for the cohort was CMV serostatus. Several of the top co-occurrence clusters appeared to be linked to parvovirus B19, influenza, CMV and Epstein-Barr virus, according to a later analysis. This cohort had only TCR beta chains sequenced, and the lack of alpha or paired-chain data limited which features could be detected. In both the original and validation cohorts, the classifier was reported to diagnose cytomegalovirus status with high specificity and sensitivity. When HLA alleles, especially DR and DQ, strongly co-occurred, attributing TCR associations to individual alleles was difficult. According to a later analysis, most CMV-associated TCR beta chains appeared to be HLA-restricted, and the HLA associations seemed to be driven largely by CMV exposure. Roughly uniform sequencing depth across donors was assumed in presence/absence analyses, although this assumption may not hold. The study gave a list of 150 to 200 TCR beta chains associated with cytomegalovirus. Linkage disequilibrium might explain the correlated functional status among segregating V segments, but an unknown experimental factor could not be excluded. A later genetic analysis associated a missense DCLRE1C variant with V-gene and J-gene trimming of TCR beta chains, and an independent cohort replicated the association. A later analysis found that TCR association rates varied across HLA loci, with DRB1 alleles showing the most associated TCRs and HLA-C alleles the fewest. The earlier analysis of about 600 of the donors excluded 15 to 20 rarely observed V segments, including chromosome 9 orphons, because counts were too low.

A remark on this clone: Its antigen specificity is not known. Base quality data are lacking; no much larger clone is found one base away.

The library was made by the immunoSEQ multiplex PCR assay. The multiplex PCR relied on a mix of 60 forward primers for TCR Vbeta segments and 13 reverse primers for TCR Jbeta segments. A multiplex PCR assay on genomic DNA amplified the CDR3 region of rearranged TCR beta genes. The Illumina HiSeq System was used to sequence the amplified TCR beta libraries as 87-base-pair reads. The original pipeline was this. In a later analysis, tens of millions of unique TCR beta chains were counted across the 650 to 700 repertoires, and roughly 11 million of these chains were shared by at least two donors. Raw reads were error-corrected and collapsed into unique sequences by a nearest-neighbor algorithm in which closely related sequences were merged to remove PCR and sequencing errors. Alignment of CDR3 sequences to IMGT reference sequences was used to assign V, D and J gene segments. Each retained sequence needed at least a six-nucleotide match to both a V gene segment and a J gene segment. Rearrangements were classified as productive when the CDR3 lacked stop codons and remained in frame with V and J, and all other rearrangements were classified as non-productive. Following IMGT convention, CDR3 was defined as the stretch from the second conserved V-encoded cysteine up to the conserved J-encoded phenylalanine. The earlier analysis of fewer than 750 of the donors excluded sequences that lacked an unambiguous match to a single V gene segment. In an earlier analysis of around 600 of the donors, V segments were called functional above 56.7% productive rearrangements and were called segregating when the between-donor standard deviation exceeded 5%. A statistical classification framework was developed to diagnose cytomegalovirus status using the catalog of TCR beta chain sequences. In a later analysis, V and J genes were assigned by comparing TCR nucleotide sequences against IMGT/GENE-DB human TR gene sequences. Using the TCRdist pipeline, a later analysis assigned CDR3 sequences along with most-parsimonious VDJ recombination scenarios. In a later analysis, each TCR beta chain was defined by its CDR3 amino acid sequence together with its V-gene family, and reads without a unique V-gene family were excluded. A later analysis removed several hundred highly shared, low-generation-probability nucleotide sequences to deal with suspected cross-contamination and a sequencing artifact. A later analysis calculated a clonal expansion index for each public chain from normalized within-repertoire ranks of inferred template counts. In a later analysis, generation probabilities were computed with a VDJ recombination model fitted to out-of-frame rearrangements, and the resulting probabilities were checked against IGoR. Hypergeometric tests were used in a later analysis to score TCR-TCR, TCR-HLA and TCR-CMV co-occurrence, with a repertoire-size bias correction applied to the TCR pairs. In a later analysis, false discovery rates were estimated by permuting HLA or CMV assignments 20 times. In a later analysis, co-occurring TCRs were grouped using DBSCAN, with TCRdist sequence similarity added in when clustering inside HLA-allele-positive subsets. Repertoires with fewer than 30,000 or more than 120,000 public chains were left out of co-occurrence clustering, as were a handful of repertoires with anomalous nucleotide sharing. In TCRdb, the immuneACCESS table is reduced to in-frame sequences with V and J assigned. These tables do not hold every clone; where another copy was compared, an unresolved V gene accounts for under half, and the others remain unexplained. V, J and clone size reflect that table, while D and trimming were determined from the DNA. The sample includes 180,000 or so clones, with roughly 80% observed a single time. The ten most abundant clones make up 0.77% of the sample.

The junction shows trimming of 2 bases on V and 2 bases on J, and the gene matches do not reach 6 bases of it. Looking up the germline V gene yields CDR1 SGDLS and CDR2 YYNGEE. Including cysteine and phenylalanine, the CDR3 has 15 amino acids. This entry keeps only the CDR3 DNA: 45 bases, framed from base 1. In total, roughly 670 healthy bone marrow donors made up the cohort. All cohort members were sampled while nominally healthy, although unrecorded immune exposures were likely present. The donor tested CMV seronegative, placing the donor among the 350 to 400 seronegative members of the cohort. A peripheral blood sample was provided by each donor, and peripheral blood mononuclear cells were used for TCR beta sequencing. The Qiagen DNeasy Blood Extraction Kit was used to extract genomic DNA from the blood cell samples.

The chain is assembled from TRBV9 and TRBJ2-7; 8 middle bases align to TRBD2. The TCR comes from a woman between 18 and 30 years old in good health and CMV-seronegative. The sequencing input was PBMCs. The CDR3 amino acid sequence is: CASSVGLANTYEQYF. The nucleotide sequence reads TGTGCCAGCAGCGTCGGACTAGCTAACACCTACGAGCAGTACTTC.